This T cell receptor beta chain was captured by sequencing in a study of blood T cell repertoires in COVID-19. Between the trimmed V and J ends, which lost 2 bases and 1 base, there was a span of 12 bases. This CDR3 has 15 residues. In germline, CDR1 is SGHRS, CDR2 YFSETQ. Authors' analysis steps: Estimates of nucleated cell counts were drawn from the amplification of reference gene primers. Sequencing used immunoSEQ multiplex PCR; TCRdb keeps in-frame clones, though not all of them. For V, J and clone size, that table is used; D and trimming come from the DNA. This sample carries approximately 200,000 clones, 70% to 85% of them seen once, and the ten largest clones take about 6.9%.

The chain uses TRBV5-1 and TRBJ1-1, with D perhaps TRBD1 (6 bases). The sample comprised peripheral blood. The source is a human donor with acute or convalescent COVID-19. The donor label of this sample is uncertain. The CDR3 DNA follows: TGCGCCAGCAGCTTTTCAGGGGCGCGGAACACTGAAGCTTTCTTT. Amino acids: CASSFSGARNTEAFF.